This TCR beta chain appears in the sequencing data of a study of T cell changes during pregnancy in multiple sclerosis. The data were produced by immunoSEQ multiplex PCR, yet TCRdb's version contains in-frame clones alone and is incomplete. The sample includes 93,000 or so clones, around 90% of them seen just once. This clone showed up just once. V gave up 4 bases and J gave up 5 bases; unmatched junction bases: 7. The CDR3 has 14 residues. Germline V lookup: CDR1 SGHNT, CDR2 YYREEE (reference sequence). Here the sequenced sample was peripheral blood, taken before pregnancy. The genes are TRBV5-4 and TRBJ2-7; 9 bases are a match to TRBD1. The TCR was taken from a female donor with multiple sclerosis, enrolled in a pregnancy study. DNA for the CDR3: TGTGCCAGCAGCCCAGGACAGGGGAAGAACGAGCAGTACTTC. Its translation: CASSPGQGKNEQYF.